Listed below are T cell receptor beta chains from one sample, sequenced in a study of blood T cell repertoires in COVID-19. The method was immunoSEQ multiplex PCR; TCRdb's version includes in-frame clones alone and lacks a portion of them. Of roughly 230,000 clones in the sample, 65% to 90% were seen once. The sequenced sample was peripheral blood. These receptors were collected from a woman aged 45-65 years with acute or convalescent COVID-19. Each CDR3 is given with its conserved first and last residue. Fields, in order: V gene, D gene, clone size, J gene, CDR3 protein, CDR3 DNA. D genes are given only for firm matches. Where a row states a size, it is once, few, many or the class of an expanded clone; other rows omit it.

TRBV20-1	TRBD1	.	TRBJ1-1	CSETHRGSAFF	TGCAGTGAGACGCACAGGGGGTCAGCTTTCTTT
TRBV5-1	.	.	TRBJ1-3	CASSLQDPGRDTIYF	TGCGCCAGCAGCCTACAGGACCCTGGGAGGGACACCATATATTTT
TRBV28	TRBD1	.	TRBJ1-6	CASSLGATGAISPLHF	TGTGCCAGCAGTTTGGGGGCGACAGGGGCAATCTCACCCCTCCACTTT
TRBV7-9	TRBD1	.	TRBJ1-4	CASSSGQSSEKLFF	TGTGCCAGCAGTTCGGGACAGAGTAGTGAAAAACTGTTTTTT
TRBV19	TRBD1	few	TRBJ1-2	CASSPAGSGQGQDGYTF	TGTGCCAGTAGTCCCGCCGGTTCGGGACAGGGACAAGATGGCTACACCTTC
TRBV7-2	.	.	TRBJ2-3	CASSLNLAFRTDTQYF	TGTGCCAGCAGCTTAAATTTGGCTTTCCGCACAGATACGCAGTATTTT
TRBV18	.	.	TRBJ1-1	CASSPPREGMNTEAFF	TGTGCCAGCTCACCACCCAGGGAGGGAATGAACACTGAAGCTTTCTTT
TRBV6-5	TRBD1	.	TRBJ2-7	CASSRDRGSREQYF	TGTGCCAGCAGCCGCGACAGGGGCTCGCGCGAGCAGTACTTC
TRBV27	TRBD1	once	TRBJ1-5	CASSSGTGRQPQHF	TGTGCCAGCAGTTCCGGGACAGGGCGGCAGCCCCAGCATTTT
TRBV7-2	.	.	TRBJ1-1	CASSIRVGGADTEAFF	TGTGCCAGCAGTATTAGGGTTGGGGGCGCGGACACTGAAGCTTTCTTT
TRBV18	.	.	TRBJ1-1	CASSPGEGGRYTEAFF	TGTGCCAGCTCGCCCGGGGAGGGAGGTCGATACACTGAAGCTTTCTTT
TRBV2	.	.	TRBJ2-7	CASSDTYEQYF	TGTGCCAGCAGTGACACCTACGAGCAGTACTTC
TRBV7-7	.	.	TRBJ2-5	CASSSQYQETQYF	TGTGCCAGCAGCTCACAATATCAAGAGACCCAGTACTTC
TRBV19	TRBD1	.	TRBJ2-2	CASRGQVYTGELFF	TGTGCCAGTAGGGGACAGGTATATACCGGGGAGCTGTTTTTT
TRBV19	.	.	TRBJ2-3	CASSISMQGGKDTQYF	TGTGCCAGTAGTATCTCTATGCAGGGTGGTAAAGATACGCAGTATTTT
TRBV5-1	TRBD1	.	TRBJ2-1	CASSLRDRGYNEQFF	TGCGCCAGCAGCTTGAGGGACAGGGGATACAATGAGCAGTTCTTC
TRBV6-5	TRBD2	.	TRBJ2-7	CASTPGGAEQYF	TGTGCCAGCACTCCGGGGGGGGCCGAGCAGTACTTC
TRBV19	.	.	TRBJ1-2	CASSIDGSRDYGYTF	TGTGCCAGTAGTATTGACGGATCTCGGGACTATGGCTACACCTTC
TRBV6-5	.	.	TRBJ2-2	CASSPREGAGRELFF	TGTGCCAGCAGTCCCCGGGAGGGGGCGGGTAGGGAGCTGTTTTTT
TRBV28	TRBD2	.	TRBJ2-1	CASSYGTSGIWSNNEQFF	TGTGCCAGCAGTTACGGGACTAGCGGGATCTGGTCGAACAATGAGCAGTTCTTC
TRBV6-1	.	few	TRBJ1-1	CASSDRVNRRVNTEAFF	TGTGCCAGCAGTGATAGGGTAAACAGGAGAGTGAACACTGAAGCTTTCTTT
TRBV4-3	TRBD1	.	TRBJ1-4	CASSQLGGGQADEKLFF	TGCGCCAGCAGCCAACTGGGGGGAGGACAGGCAGATGAAAAACTGTTTTTT
TRBV3-1/TRBV3-2	TRBD1	once	TRBJ2-7	CASRDGTGAEQYF	TGTGCCAGTAGAGACGGGACAGGGGCCGAGCAGTACTTC
TRBV7-9	TRBD1	.	TRBJ2-7	CASSWGGQDFPYEQYF	TGTGCCAGCAGCTGGGGCGGACAGGACTTTCCCTACGAGCAGTACTTC
TRBV28	TRBD1	.	TRBJ2-3	CASSLRPGQGSTDTQYF	TGTGCCAGCAGTTTGCGCCCGGGACAGGGAAGCACAGATACGCAGTATTTT
TRBV28	TRBD2	.	TRBJ2-7	CASSLGGLAVYEQYF	TGTGCCAGCAGCTTAGGGGGACTAGCAGTTTACGAGCAGTACTTC
TRBV5-1	.	.	TRBJ1-5	CASSLEPRQFNQPQHF	TGCGCCAGCAGCTTGGAACCGCGACAGTTCAATCAGCCCCAGCATTTT
TRBV15	.	.	TRBJ1-5	CATSIDPSSNQPQHF	TGTGCCACCAGCATAGACCCCTCCAGCAATCAGCCCCAGCATTTT
TRBV27	.	.	TRBJ2-2	CASKYRGGGSNTGELFF	TGTGCCAGCAAGTACAGGGGGGGTGGGTCAAACACCGGGGAGCTGTTTTTT
TRBV29-1	TRBD1	.	TRBJ1-1	CSASGTVNTEAFF	TGCAGCGCCTCCGGGACAGTGAACACTGAAGCTTTCTTT
TRBV3-1/TRBV3-2	.	.	TRBJ1-6	CASSHSGGGALHF	TGTGCCAGCAGCCACTCTGGGGGAGGGGCCCTCCACTTT
TRBV4-3	.	.	TRBJ1-2	CASSQVATSNYGYTF	TGCGCCAGCAGCCAAGTAGCCACTTCTAACTATGGCTACACCTTC
TRBV4-3	TRBD1	.	TRBJ1-6	CASSQDTGGASPLHF	TGCGCCAGCAGCCAAGATACAGGGGGCGCTTCACCCCTCCACTTT
TRBV18	.	.	TRBJ1-2	CASSPAGPDNGYTF	TGTGCCAGCTCACCGGCGGGGCCTGATAATGGCTACACCTTC
TRBV5-4	.	once	TRBJ2-7	CASSLRSSYEQYF	TGTGCCAGCAGCTTGAGGAGCTCCTACGAGCAGTACTTC
TRBV10-3	TRBD1	.	TRBJ1-1	CAISALRQGERVNTEAFF	TGTGCCATCAGTGCCCTGAGACAGGGGGAGAGAGTGAACACTGAAGCTTTCTTT